The present T cell receptor (beta chain) was sequenced within a study of T-cell reconstitution after alpha-beta-depleted transplantation in children. Germline V gene data show CDR1 as SGHTA and CDR2 as FQGNSA. J lost 4 bases, V lost 0 bases, and 13 bases had no gene match. This CDR3 has 18 residues. A library of TCRbeta sequences, prepared with unique molecular identifiers, was generated. TCRdb reprocessed the PCR reads via MiXCR and lists one record per CDR3 protein. The data contain 440,000 or so distinct CDR3 sequences, about 40% of them singletons. Points from the study as a whole: T-cell counts and diversity at one year post-transplant came mainly from newly produced T cells. Some patients showed high day-60 TCRbeta diversity, which derived from surviving recipient T cells and thymic progenitors. About two months after transplant, alpha-beta T cells reportedly came from several hundred expanded graft clones.

This clonotype has a count of ten or more. The antigen remains unidentified. Sequences were derived from PBMCs, sampled before TCRalphabeta/CD19-depleted stem cell transplant. The V and J genes are TRBV7-2 and TRBJ2-7; 9 positions match TRBD2. The TCR originated in a girl aged 2-15 years with aplastic anemia, due to receive a stem cell transplant. In DNA, the CDR3 is TGTGCCAGCAGCTTAGCGGCTAGCGGGATGGTTACTTCATACGAGCAGTACTTC. It codes for CASSLAASGMVTSYEQYF.